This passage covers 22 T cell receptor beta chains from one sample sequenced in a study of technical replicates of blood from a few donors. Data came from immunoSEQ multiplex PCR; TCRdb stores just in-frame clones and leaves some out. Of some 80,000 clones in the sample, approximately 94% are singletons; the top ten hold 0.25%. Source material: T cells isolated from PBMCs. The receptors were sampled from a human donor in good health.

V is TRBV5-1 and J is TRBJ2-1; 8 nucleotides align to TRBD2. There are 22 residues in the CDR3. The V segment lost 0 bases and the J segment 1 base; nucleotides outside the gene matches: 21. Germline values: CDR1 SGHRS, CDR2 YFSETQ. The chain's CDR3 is CASSLAAGSGTTSGYSYNEQFF. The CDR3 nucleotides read TGCGCCAGCAGCTTGGCGGCCGGGAGTGGGACTACTAGCGGATATTCCTACAATGAGCAGTTCTTC.

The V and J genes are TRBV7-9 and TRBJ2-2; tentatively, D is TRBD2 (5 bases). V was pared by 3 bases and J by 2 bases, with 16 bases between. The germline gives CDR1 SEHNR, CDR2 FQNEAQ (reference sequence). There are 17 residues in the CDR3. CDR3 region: CASSFGVRSGNTGELFF. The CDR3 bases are TGTGCCAGCAGCTTCGGGGTGAGAAGCGGTAACACCGGGGAGCTGTTTTTT.

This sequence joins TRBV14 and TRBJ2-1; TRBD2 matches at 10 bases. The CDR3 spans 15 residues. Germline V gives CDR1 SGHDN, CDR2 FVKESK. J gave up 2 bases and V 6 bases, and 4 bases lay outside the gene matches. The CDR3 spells CASSSGGYTYNEQFF. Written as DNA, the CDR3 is TGTGCCAGCAGTAGCGGGGGGTACACCTACAATGAGCAGTTCTTC.

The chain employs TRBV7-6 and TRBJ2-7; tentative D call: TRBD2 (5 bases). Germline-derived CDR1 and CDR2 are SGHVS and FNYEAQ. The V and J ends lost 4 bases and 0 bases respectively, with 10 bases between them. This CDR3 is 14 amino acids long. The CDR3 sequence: CASSWRVNSYEQYF. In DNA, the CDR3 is TGTGCCAGCAGCTGGCGGGTAAACTCCTACGAGCAGTACTTC.

CDR3 amino acids: CASSQLDSREQFF. CDR3 DNA: TGCGCCAGCAGCCAGTTGGACTCCCGGGAGCAGTTCTTC. J is TRBJ2-1 and V is TRBV4-1; D may be TRBD2 (5 bases). The V gene lost 3 bases and the J gene lost 10 bases, with 13 bases spanning the gap. This CDR3 spans 13 amino acids. Germline V gene data show CDR1 as MGHRA and CDR2 as YSYEKL.

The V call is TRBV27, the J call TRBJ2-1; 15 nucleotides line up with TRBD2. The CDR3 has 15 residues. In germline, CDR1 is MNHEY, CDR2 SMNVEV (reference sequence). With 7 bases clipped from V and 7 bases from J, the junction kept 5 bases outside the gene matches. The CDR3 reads CASISGTSGRNEQFF. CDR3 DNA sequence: TGTGCCAGCATATCCGGGACTAGCGGGAGGAATGAGCAGTTCTTC.

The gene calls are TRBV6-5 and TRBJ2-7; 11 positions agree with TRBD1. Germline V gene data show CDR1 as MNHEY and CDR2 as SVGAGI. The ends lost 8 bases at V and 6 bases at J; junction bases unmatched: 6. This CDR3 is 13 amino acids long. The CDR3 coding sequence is TGTGCCAGCGGACAGGGGGCAAGAAGCGAGCAGTACTTC. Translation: CASGQGARSEQYF.

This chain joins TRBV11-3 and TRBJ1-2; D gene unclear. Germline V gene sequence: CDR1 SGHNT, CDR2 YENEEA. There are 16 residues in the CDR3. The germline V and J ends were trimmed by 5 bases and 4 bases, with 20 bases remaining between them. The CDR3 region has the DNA TGTGCCAGCAGCGATTTTACCGGTGAGGGAGGCTATGGCTACACCTTC. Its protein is CASSDFTGEGGYGYTF.

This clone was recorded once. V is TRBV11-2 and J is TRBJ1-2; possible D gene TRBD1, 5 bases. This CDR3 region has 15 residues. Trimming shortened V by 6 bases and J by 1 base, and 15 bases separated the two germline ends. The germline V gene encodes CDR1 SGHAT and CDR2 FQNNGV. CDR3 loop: CASRGRQSLNYGYTF. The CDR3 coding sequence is TGTGCCAGCAGAGGAAGACAGTCCCTTAACTATGGCTACACCTTC.

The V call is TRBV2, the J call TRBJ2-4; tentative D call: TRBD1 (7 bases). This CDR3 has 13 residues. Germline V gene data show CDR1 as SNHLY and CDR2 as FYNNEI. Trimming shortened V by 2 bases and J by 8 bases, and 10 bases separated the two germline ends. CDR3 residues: CASSESRGDIQYF. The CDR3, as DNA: TGTGCCAGCAGTGAAAGCAGGGGGGACATTCAGTACTTC.

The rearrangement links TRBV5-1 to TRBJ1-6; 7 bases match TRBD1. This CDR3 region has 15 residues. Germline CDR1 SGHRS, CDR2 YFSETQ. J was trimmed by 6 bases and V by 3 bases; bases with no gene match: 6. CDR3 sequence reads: CASSSGTVINSPLHF. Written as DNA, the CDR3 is TGCGCCAGCAGCTCTGGGACAGTGATTAATTCACCCCTCCACTTT.

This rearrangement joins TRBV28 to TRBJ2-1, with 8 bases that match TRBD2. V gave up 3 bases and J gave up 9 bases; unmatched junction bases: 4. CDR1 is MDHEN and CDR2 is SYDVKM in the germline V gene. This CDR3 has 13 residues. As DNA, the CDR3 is TGTGCCAGCAGTTTCGGGGGGGCTGGTGAGCAGTTCTTC. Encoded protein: CASSFGGAGEQFF.

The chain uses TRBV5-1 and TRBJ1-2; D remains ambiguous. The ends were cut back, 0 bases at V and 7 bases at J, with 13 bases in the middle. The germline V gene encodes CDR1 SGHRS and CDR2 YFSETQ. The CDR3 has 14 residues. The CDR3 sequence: CASSLVEGRSGYTF. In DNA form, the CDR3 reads TGCGCCAGCAGCTTGGTCGAAGGTAGGAGTGGCTACACCTTC.

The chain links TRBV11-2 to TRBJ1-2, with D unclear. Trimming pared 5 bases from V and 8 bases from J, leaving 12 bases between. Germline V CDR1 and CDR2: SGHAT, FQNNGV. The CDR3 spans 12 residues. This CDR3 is CASSPEARGYTF. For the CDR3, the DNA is TGTGCCAGCAGCCCGGAGGCTCGAGGCTACACCTTC.

The CDR3 protein is CSVEMLGRRREQFF. CDR3 nucleotide sequence: TGCAGCGTTGAGATGTTGGGCCGGAGGAGGGAGCAGTTCTTC. The rearrangement joins TRBV29-1 to TRBJ2-1; D might be TRBD2 (5 bases). In germline, CDR1 is SQVTM, CDR2 ANQGSEA. The V and J ends lost 3 bases and 10 bases respectively, with 19 bases between them. The CDR3 totals 14 residues.

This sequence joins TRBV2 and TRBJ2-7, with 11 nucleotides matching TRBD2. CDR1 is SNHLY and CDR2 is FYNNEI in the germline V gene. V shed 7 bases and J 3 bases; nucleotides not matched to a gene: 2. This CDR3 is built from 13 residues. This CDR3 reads CASITSGSYEQYF. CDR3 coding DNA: TGTGCCAGCATCACTAGCGGGAGCTACGAGCAGTACTTC.

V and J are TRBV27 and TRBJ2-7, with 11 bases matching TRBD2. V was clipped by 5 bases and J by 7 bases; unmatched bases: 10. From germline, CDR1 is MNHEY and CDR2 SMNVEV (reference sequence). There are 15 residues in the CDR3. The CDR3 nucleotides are TGTGCCAGCAGTCCCGATGGACTAGCGGGTCGGGAGCAGTACTTC. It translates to CASSPDGLAGREQYF.

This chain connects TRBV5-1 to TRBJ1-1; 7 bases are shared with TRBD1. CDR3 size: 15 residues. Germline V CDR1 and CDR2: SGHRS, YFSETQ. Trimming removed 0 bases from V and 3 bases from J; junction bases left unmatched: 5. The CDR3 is CASSLGQGSDTEAFF. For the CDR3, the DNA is TGCGCCAGCAGCTTGGGACAGGGAAGCGACACTGAAGCTTTCTTT.

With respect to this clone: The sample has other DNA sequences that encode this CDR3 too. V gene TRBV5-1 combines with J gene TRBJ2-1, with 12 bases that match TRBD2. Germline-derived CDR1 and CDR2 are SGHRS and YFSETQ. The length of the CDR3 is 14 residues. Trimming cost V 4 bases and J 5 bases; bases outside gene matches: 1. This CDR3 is CASSRLAGDNEQFF. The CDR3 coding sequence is TGCGCCAGCAGCCGACTAGCGGGGGACAATGAGCAGTTCTTC.

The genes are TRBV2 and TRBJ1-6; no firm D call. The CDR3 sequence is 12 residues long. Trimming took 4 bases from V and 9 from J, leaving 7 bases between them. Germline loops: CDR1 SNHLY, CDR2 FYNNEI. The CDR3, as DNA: TGTGCCAGCAGTGCAGGAGGTTCACCCCTCCACTTT. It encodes CASSAGGSPLHF. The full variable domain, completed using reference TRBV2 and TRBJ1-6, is EPEVTQTPSHQVTQMGQEVILRCVPISNHLYFYWYRQILGQKVEFLVSFYNNEISEKSEIFDDQFSVERPDGSNFTLKIRSTKLEDSAMYFCASSAGGSPLHFGNGTRLTVT.

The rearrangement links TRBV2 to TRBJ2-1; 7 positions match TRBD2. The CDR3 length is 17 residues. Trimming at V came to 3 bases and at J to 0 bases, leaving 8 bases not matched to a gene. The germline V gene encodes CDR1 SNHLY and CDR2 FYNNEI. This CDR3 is CASSDTRLALSYNEQFF. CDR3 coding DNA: TGTGCCAGCAGTGATACCCGACTAGCCCTCTCCTACAATGAGCAGTTCTTC.

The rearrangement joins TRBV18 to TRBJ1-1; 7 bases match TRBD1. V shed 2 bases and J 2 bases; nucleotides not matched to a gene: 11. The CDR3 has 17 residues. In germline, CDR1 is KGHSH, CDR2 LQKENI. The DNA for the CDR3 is TGTGCCAGCTCACCAAGTGGAGGACAGGTGGACAACACTGAAGCTTTCTTT. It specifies CASSPSGGQVDNTEAFF.